Below, 11 T cell receptor beta chains from the same sample are listed, as sequenced in a study of T cell responses to AZD1222 COVID-19 vaccine. Profiling relied on immunoSEQ multiplex PCR, and the TCRdb table lists in-frame clones only, not all of them. Found here are some 180,000 clones, around 88% of them singletons; the top ten hold around 1%. Material: peripheral blood, obtained 28 days after the second AZD1222 dose. The receptors shown here come from an adult who received the AZD1222 COVID-19 vaccine.

The chain carries TRBV11-2 and TRBJ1-5, with 7 bases that match TRBD1. Trimming at V came to 3 bases and at J to 5 bases, leaving 1 base not matched to a gene. CDR3 size: 13 residues. Germline lookup yields CDR1 SGHAT and CDR2 FQNNGV. The CDR3: CASSFTGDQPQHF. In DNA form, the CDR3 reads TGTGCCAGCAGCTTCACAGGGGATCAGCCCCAGCATTTT.

The J gene is TRBJ1-3, the V gene TRBV30, with a weak D call TRBD1 (5 bases). V lost 2 bases and J 8 bases, leaving 22 bases between the germline ends. The germline gives CDR1 GTSNPN, CDR2 SVGIG (reference sequence). The CDR3 runs 16 residues. CDR3 sequence: CAWSHSGVNPGYTIYF. As DNA, the CDR3 is TGTGCCTGGAGTCACTCGGGGGTGAACCCGGGATACACCATATATTTT.

This rearrangement joins TRBV6-5 to TRBJ2-3, with TRBD2 matching 10 bases. Germline V CDR1 and CDR2: MNHEY, SVGAGI. The CDR3 has 13 residues. V gave up 9 bases and J gave up 2 bases; unmatched junction bases: 2. CDR3 coding DNA: TGTGCCAGTAGCGGGGGGCCCACAGATACGCAGTATTTT. Its translation is CASSGGPTDTQYF.

The chain joins TRBV4-2 to TRBJ1-1, with D perhaps TRBD1 (5 bases). Trimming pared 4 bases from V and 12 bases from J, leaving 18 bases between. Germline V lookup: CDR1 LGHNA, CDR2 YNFKEQ. The CDR3 has 13 residues. The CDR3 protein is CASSPRGEVASFF. The CDR3, as DNA: TGTGCCAGCAGCCCCCGAGGGGAGGTTGCGTCTTTCTTT.

V and J are TRBV5-5 and TRBJ2-7, with 7 bases lining up with TRBD1. The CDR3 sequence is 15 residues long. The J segment lost 3 bases and the V segment lost 0 bases, leaving 6 bases of the junction unmatched. CDR1 is SGHKS and CDR2 is YYEKEE in the germline V gene (reference sequence). This CDR3 is CASSLAYRGFYEQYF. The CDR3 coding sequence is TGTGCCAGCAGCTTGGCTTACAGGGGATTCTACGAGCAGTACTTC. Full variable domain (rest looked up from reference TRBV5-5 and TRBJ2-7): DAGVTQSPTHLIKTRGQQVTLRCSPISGHKSVSWYQQVLGQGPQFIFQYYEKEERGRGNFPDRFSARQFPNYSSELNVNALLLGDSALYLCASSLAYRGFYEQYFGPGTRLTVT.

The chain couples TRBV2 to TRBJ1-5; 9 bases fit TRBD1. V gave up 10 bases and J gave up 6 bases; unmatched junction bases: 13. From germline, CDR1 is SNHLY and CDR2 FYNNEI. This CDR3 has 15 residues. The CDR3 reads CATRTGAGSGQPQHF. In DNA, the CDR3 is TGTGCCACCAGGACAGGGGCTGGTTCGGGTCAGCCCCAGCATTTT. The complete variable domain, with remaining parts taken from reference TRBV2 and TRBJ1-5, reads EPEVTQTPSHQVTQMGQEVILRCVPISNHLYFYWYRQILGQKVEFLVSFYNNEISEKSEIFDDQFSVERPDGSNFTLKIRSTKLEDSAMYFCATRTGAGSGQPQHFGDGTRLSIL.

The chain couples TRBV19 to TRBJ1-2; D uncertain. Trimming pared 7 bases from V and 4 bases from J, leaving 13 bases between. CDR1 LNHDA and CDR2 SQIVND come from the germline V gene (reference sequence). CDR3 length: 13 amino acids. The CDR3 DNA sequence: TGTGCCAGTAAGGGCCCCGGGGTCTATGGCTACACCTTC. It specifies CASKGPGVYGYTF.

The V call is TRBV5-1, the J call TRBJ1-2; weak D call: TRBD1 (6 bases). V dropped 0 bases and J dropped 6 bases, with 15 bases sitting between them. The CDR3 is 15 amino acids. Germline V gene sequence: CDR1 SGHRS, CDR2 YFSETQ. The CDR3 DNA reads TGCGCCAGCAGCTTGGGGACAGTTGGGGCTGATGGCTACACCTTC. Protein: CASSLGTVGADGYTF. Supplemented by reference TRBV5-1 and TRBJ1-2, the full variable domain reads KAGVTQTPRYLIKTRGQQVTLSCSPISGHRSVSWYQQTPGQGLQFLFEYFSETQRNKGNFPGRFSGRQFSNSRSEMNVSTLELGDSALYLCASSLGTVGADGYTFGSGTRLTVV.

The V and J genes are TRBV7-9 and TRBJ2-1; TRBD2 agrees at 9 bases. Germline V lookup: CDR1 SEHNR, CDR2 FQNEAQ (reference sequence). The V and J ends lost 3 bases and 5 bases, in that order; junction bases with no gene match: 2. The CDR3 extends over 14 amino acids. The CDR3 nucleotides read TGTGCCAGCAGCTTCGCGGGGGGGCACAATGAGCAGTTCTTC. Translated: CASSFAGGHNEQFF.

J is TRBJ2-1 and V is TRBV6-2 or TRBV6-3, with D perhaps matching TRBD1 or TRBD2 (5 bases each). The germline V gene encodes CDR1 MNHEY and CDR2 SVGEGT. This CDR3 is built from 14 residues. The germline V and J ends were trimmed by 5 bases and 8 bases, with 16 bases remaining between them. The CDR3 sequence: CASSPQWGTYEQFF. In DNA, the CDR3 is TGTGCCAGCAGTCCGCAGTGGGGGACCTATGAGCAGTTCTTC.

This chain connects TRBV10-1 to TRBJ1-6; no reliable D call. V lost 8 bases to trimming and J lost 7 bases, with 12 bases between them. Germline V gene data show CDR1 as WNHNN and CDR2 as SYGVQD (reference sequence). This CDR3 has 13 residues. Here the CDR3 reads CASSAGANSPLHF. CDR3 nucleotide sequence: TGCGCCAGCTCCGCAGGCGCAAATTCACCCCTCCACTTT.